This T cell receptor (beta chain) is drawn from a study of response to subunit inactivated influenza vaccine. MiXCR, applied by TCRdb to the RT-PCR reads, yields one record per CDR3 protein. The sample contains 590,000 or so distinct CDR3 sequences, 11% to 15% of which appear only once. Sequencing was performed on PBMCs from blood, taken 14 to 15 days before vaccination. The sequence was collected from a man between 45 and 60 years old who received an inactivated influenza vaccine.

The CDR3 DNA reads as TGCAGCGTTGAGTACGGATTCTCCTACAATGAGCAGTTCTTC. This translates into CSVEYGFSYNEQFF. The chain uses TRBV29-1 and TRBJ2-1; unclear D gene. V lost 3 bases, J lost 0 bases, and 9 bases lay in between. The CDR3 is 14 amino acids. Germline V CDR1 and CDR2: SQVTM, ANQGSEA.